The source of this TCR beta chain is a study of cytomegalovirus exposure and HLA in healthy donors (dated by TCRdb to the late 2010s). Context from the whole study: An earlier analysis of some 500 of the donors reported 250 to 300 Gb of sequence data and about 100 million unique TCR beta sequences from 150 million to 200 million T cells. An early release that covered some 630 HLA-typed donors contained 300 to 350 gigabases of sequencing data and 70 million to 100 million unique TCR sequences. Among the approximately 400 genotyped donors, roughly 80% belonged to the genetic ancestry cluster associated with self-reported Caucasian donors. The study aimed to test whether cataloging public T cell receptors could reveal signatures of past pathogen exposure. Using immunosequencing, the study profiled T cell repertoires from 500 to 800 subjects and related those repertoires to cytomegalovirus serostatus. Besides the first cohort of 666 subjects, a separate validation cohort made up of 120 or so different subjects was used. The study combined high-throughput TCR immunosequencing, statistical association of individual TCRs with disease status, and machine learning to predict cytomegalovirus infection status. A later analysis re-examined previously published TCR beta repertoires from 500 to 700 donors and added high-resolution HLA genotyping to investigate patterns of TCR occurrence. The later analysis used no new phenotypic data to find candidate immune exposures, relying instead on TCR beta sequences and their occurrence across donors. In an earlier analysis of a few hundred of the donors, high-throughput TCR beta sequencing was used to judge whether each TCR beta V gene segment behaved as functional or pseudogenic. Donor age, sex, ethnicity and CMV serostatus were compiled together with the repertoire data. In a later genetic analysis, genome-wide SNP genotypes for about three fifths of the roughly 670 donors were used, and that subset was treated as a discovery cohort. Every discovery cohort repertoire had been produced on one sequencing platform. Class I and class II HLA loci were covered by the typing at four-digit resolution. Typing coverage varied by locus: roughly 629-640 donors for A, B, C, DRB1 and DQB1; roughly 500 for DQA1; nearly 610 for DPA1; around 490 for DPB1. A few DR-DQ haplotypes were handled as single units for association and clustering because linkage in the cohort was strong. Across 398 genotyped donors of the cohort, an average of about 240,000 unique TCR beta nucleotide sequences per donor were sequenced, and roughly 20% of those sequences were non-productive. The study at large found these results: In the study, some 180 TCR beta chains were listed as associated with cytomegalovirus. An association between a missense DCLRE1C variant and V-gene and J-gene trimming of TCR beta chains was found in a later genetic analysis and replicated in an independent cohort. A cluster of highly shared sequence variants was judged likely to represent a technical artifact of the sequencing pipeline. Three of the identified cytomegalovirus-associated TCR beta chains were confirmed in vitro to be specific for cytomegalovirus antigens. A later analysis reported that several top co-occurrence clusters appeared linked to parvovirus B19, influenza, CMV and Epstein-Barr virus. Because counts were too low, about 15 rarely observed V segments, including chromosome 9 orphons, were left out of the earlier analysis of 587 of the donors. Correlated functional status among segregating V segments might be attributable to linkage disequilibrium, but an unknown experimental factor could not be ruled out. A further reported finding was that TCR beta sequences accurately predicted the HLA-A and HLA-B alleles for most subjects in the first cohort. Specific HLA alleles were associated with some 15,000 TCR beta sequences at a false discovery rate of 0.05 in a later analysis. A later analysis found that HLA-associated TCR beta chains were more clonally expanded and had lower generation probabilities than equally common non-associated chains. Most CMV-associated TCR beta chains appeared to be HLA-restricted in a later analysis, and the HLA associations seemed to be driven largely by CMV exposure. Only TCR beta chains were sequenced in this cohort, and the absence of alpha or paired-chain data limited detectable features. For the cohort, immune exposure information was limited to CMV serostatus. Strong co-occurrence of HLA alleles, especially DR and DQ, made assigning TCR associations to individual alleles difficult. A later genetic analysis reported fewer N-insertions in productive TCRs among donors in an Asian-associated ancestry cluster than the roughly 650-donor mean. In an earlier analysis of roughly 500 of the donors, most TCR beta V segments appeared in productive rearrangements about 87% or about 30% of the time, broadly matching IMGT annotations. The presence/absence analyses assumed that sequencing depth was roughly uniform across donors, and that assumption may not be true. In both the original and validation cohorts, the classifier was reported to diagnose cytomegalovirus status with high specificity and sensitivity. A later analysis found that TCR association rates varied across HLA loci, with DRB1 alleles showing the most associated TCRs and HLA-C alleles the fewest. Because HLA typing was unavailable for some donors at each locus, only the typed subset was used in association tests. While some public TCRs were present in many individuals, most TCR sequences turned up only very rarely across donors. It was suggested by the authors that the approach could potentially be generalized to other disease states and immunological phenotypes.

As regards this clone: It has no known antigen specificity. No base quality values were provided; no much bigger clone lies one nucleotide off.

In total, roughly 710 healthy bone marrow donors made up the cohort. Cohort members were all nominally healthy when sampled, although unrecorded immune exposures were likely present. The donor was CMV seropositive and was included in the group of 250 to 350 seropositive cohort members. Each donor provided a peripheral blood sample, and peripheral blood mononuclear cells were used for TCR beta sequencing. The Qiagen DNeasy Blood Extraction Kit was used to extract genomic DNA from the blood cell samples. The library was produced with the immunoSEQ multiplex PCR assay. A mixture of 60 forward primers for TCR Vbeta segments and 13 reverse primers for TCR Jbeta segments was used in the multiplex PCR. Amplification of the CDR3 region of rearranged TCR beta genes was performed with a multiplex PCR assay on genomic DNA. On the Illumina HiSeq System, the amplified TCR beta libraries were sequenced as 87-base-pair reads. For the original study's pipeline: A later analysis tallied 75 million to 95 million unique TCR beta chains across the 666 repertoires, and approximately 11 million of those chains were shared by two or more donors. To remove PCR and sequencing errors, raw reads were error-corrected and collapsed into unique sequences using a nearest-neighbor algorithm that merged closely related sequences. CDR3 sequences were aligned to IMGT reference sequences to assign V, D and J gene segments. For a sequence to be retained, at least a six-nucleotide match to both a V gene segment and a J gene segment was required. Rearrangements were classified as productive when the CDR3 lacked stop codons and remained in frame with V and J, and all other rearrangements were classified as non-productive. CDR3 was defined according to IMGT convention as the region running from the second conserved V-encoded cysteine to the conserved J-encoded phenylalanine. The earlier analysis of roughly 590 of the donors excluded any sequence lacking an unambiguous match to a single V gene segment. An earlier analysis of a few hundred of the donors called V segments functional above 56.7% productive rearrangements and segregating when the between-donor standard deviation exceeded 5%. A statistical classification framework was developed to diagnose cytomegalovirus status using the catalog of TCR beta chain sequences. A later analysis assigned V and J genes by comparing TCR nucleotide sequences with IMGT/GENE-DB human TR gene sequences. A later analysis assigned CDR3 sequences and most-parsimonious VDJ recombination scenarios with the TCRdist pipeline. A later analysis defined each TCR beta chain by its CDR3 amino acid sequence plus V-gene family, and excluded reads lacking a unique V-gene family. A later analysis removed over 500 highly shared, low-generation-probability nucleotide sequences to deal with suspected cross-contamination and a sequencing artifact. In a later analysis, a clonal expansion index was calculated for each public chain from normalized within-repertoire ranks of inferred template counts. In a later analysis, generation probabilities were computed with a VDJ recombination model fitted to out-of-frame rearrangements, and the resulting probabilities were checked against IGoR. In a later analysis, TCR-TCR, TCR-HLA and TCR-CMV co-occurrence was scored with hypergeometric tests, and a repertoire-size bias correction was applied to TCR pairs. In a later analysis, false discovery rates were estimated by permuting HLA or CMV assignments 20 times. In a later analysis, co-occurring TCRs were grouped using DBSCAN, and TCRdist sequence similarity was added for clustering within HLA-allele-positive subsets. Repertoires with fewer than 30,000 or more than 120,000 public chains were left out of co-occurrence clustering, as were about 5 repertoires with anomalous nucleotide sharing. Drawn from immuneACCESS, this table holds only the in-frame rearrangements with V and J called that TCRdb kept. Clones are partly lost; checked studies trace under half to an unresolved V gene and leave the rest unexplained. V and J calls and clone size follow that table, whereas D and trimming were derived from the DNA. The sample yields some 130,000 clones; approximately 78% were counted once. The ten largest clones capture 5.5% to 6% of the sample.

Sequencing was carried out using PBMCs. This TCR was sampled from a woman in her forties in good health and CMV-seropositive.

The CDR3 in this case is CASSSRVLSYGYTF. The DNA sequence is TGTGCCAGCAGCTCGAGGGTTTTAAGCTATGGCTACACCTTC. Recombination linked TRBV7-2 to TRBJ1-2; no D segment can be confidently identified. From a lookup of the germline V gene, CDR1 and CDR2 are SGHTA and FQGNSA. V and J are truncated by 4 bases and 4 bases respectively, leaving an intervening sequence of 13 bases. The CDR3, from cysteine to phenylalanine, totals 14 residues. Of the read, only the CDR3 DNA is kept; its 42 bases are in frame from base 1.